Given below is one T cell receptor beta chain in context. Trimming shortened V by 7 bases and J by 2 bases, and 11 bases separated the two germline ends. The length of the CDR3 is 13 residues. Per the authors' pipeline: Reference gene primer amplification gave estimated nucleated cell counts. Method: immunoSEQ multiplex PCR; TCRdb's copy keeps in-frame clones and lacks some. That table gives V, J and clone size, and the DNA gave D and trimming. This sample yields a few hundred thousand clones, of which more than 80% are seen a single time; 6.3% belongs to the top ten. This sample is part of a study of blood T cell repertoires in COVID-19. Whole-study context: Material from acute and convalescent COVID-19 was sourced from the United States, Italy and Spain. T cells, B-cell-depleted T cells, or PBMCs provided the cDNA or gDNA that served as material.

Seattle patient enrollment occurred during active infection, with longitudinal follow-up thereafter. Material: peripheral blood. The chain is built from TRBV12-3 or TRBV12-4 and TRBJ1-1; D call uncertain. This TCR came from a woman aged 45-65 years with COVID-19, enrolled during active disease. CDR3 nucleotides: TGTGCCAGCACCCTAGGGAGAAACACTGAAGCTTTCTTT. It translates to CASTLGRNTEAFF.